This T cell receptor beta chain comes out of a study of blood T cell repertoires in COVID-19. This clone appeared a few times. The CDR3 has 13 amino acids. The germline gives CDR1 SGHRS, CDR2 YFSETQ. V was clipped by 3 bases and J by 4 bases, with 9 bases between them. Method: immunoSEQ multiplex PCR; TCRdb's copy keeps in-frame clones and lacks some. The data contain about 140,000 clones, 80% to 85% of them singletons. V usage is TRBV5-1 and J usage is TRBJ2-3; D is perhaps TRBD1 (6 bases). Sequenced: peripheral blood. This receptor was obtained from a human donor in a cohort sampled during active COVID-19. CDR3 sequence reads: CASSWGLADTQYF. The CDR3 bases are TGCGCCAGCAGCTGGGGGCTAGCAGATACGCAGTATTTT.